These T cell receptor beta chains were read from a single sample in a study of radiation and T cells in renal cell carcinoma. The method was immunoSEQ multiplex PCR; TCRdb's version includes in-frame clones alone and lacks a portion of them. The sample includes about 130,000 clones, 70% to 90% of them seen just once. This specimen was blood, taken from a patient whose treatment included radiotherapy and nephrectomy. Receptors originate from a woman aged 45 to 65 with renal cell carcinoma. Both conserved end residues are part of each CDR3. Each record gives: D gene, clone size, V gene, J gene, CDR3 protein, CDR3 DNA. D genes are given only for firm matches. The size entry is marked missing in some rows and otherwise reads once, few, many or a size class.

NA	NA	TRBV2	TRBJ2-7	CASSVGGAREQYF	TGTGCCAGCAGTGTGGGGGGCGCGAGGGAGCAGTACTTC
NA	medium-sized	TRBV4-1	TRBJ1-1	CASSHPGHRNTEAFF	TGCGCCAGCAGCCACCCGGGACACAGGAACACTGAAGCTTTCTTT
NA	NA	TRBV5-1	TRBJ1-2	CASSPQRGGYYGYTF	TGCGCCAGCAGCCCCCAGAGGGGAGGGTACTATGGCTACACCTTC
NA	NA	TRBV2	TRBJ2-3	CASSDPASPSTDTQYF	TGTGCCAGCAGTGATCCGGCGAGCCCGAGCACAGATACGCAGTATTTT
NA	NA	TRBV18	TRBJ2-7	CASSVTRSYVTYEQYF	TGTGCCAGCTCAGTAACGAGGAGTTATGTTACCTACGAGCAGTACTTC
NA	NA	TRBV5-1	TRBJ2-7	CASSPQVDYEQYF	TGCGCCAGCAGCCCCCAAGTGGATTACGAGCAGTACTTC
NA	NA	TRBV11-3	TRBJ2-3	CASSLHRLDTQYF	TGTGCCAGCAGCTTACACCGTTTAGATACGCAGTATTTT
NA	NA	TRBV30	TRBJ2-5	CAWSSGIQETQYF	TGTGCCTGGAGTTCCGGGATCCAAGAGACCCAGTACTTC
TRBD1	NA	TRBV19	TRBJ1-2	CASSKGTEYYGYTF	TGTGCCAGTAGTAAAGGGACAGAATACTATGGCTACACCTTC
TRBD1	NA	TRBV19	TRBJ1-2	CASTRDRGANYGYTF	TGTGCCAGTACTAGAGACAGGGGAGCTAACTATGGCTACACCTTC
NA	NA	TRBV4-3	TRBJ2-2	CASSQDGDHTGELFF	TGCGCCAGCAGCCAAGATGGAGACCACACCGGGGAGCTGTTTTTT
TRBD2	NA	TRBV7-8	TRBJ2-1	CASSLGASGGYNEQFF	TGTGCCAGCAGCTTAGGAGCCAGCGGGGGTTATAATGAGCAGTTCTTC
NA	NA	TRBV9	TRBJ2-1	CASSVVGSYNEQFF	TGTGCCAGCAGCGTAGTGGGGTCCTACAATGAGCAGTTCTTC
TRBD1	NA	TRBV29-1	TRBJ2-1	CSVEETGGEDEQFF	TGCAGCGTTGAAGAGACAGGGGGTGAGGATGAGCAGTTCTTC
TRBD1	few	TRBV30	TRBJ1-3	CAWGVVTGGNTIYF	TGTGCCTGGGGGGTCGTGACAGGGGGAAACACCATATATTTT
NA	NA	TRBV5-1	TRBJ2-3	CASSPRGEGYTQYF	TGCGCCAGCAGCCCGAGGGGGGAGGGGTATACGCAGTATTTT
TRBD1	NA	TRBV5-6	TRBJ2-7	CASSLDRGLYEQYF	TGTGCCAGCAGCTTGGACAGGGGGCTCTACGAGCAGTACTTC
NA	NA	TRBV5-1	TRBJ2-7	CASSSGGPTYEQYF	TGCGCCAGCAGCTCGGGGGGCCCAACCTACGAGCAGTACTTC
NA	NA	TRBV4-1	TRBJ1-4	CASSRTAIISTNEKLFF	TGCGCCAGCAGCCGGACAGCTATTATTTCAACTAATGAAAAACTGTTTTTT
TRBD1	few	TRBV15	TRBJ1-1	CATSRERGLNTEAFF	TGTGCCACCAGCAGAGAAAGGGGGCTGAACACTGAAGCTTTCTTT
TRBD1	NA	TRBV7-2	TRBJ1-5	CASSLGQTYQPQHF	TGTGCCAGCAGCTTGGGACAGACCTATCAGCCCCAGCATTTT
TRBD1	NA	TRBV6-5	TRBJ2-2	CASRAGTGGVGELFF	TGTGCCAGCAGGGCCGGGACAGGGGGTGTCGGGGAGCTGTTTTTT
NA	NA	TRBV11-2	TRBJ1-1	CASSTHLGTEAFF	TGTGCCAGCAGCACCCACCTGGGGACTGAAGCTTTCTTT
NA	NA	TRBV4-1	TRBJ1-5	CASSQDGGRNQPQHF	TGCGCCAGCAGCCAAGACGGGGGAAGGAATCAGCCCCAGCATTTT
TRBD1	NA	TRBV2	TRBJ2-7	CASSDDRGLYEQYF	TGTGCCAGCAGTGACGACAGGGGATTATACGAGCAGTACTTC
TRBD1	few	TRBV6-5	TRBJ1-6	CASSYSIRGNSPLHF	TGTGCCAGCAGTTACTCGATCAGGGGGAATTCACCCCTCCACTTT
TRBD1	NA	TRBV5-1	TRBJ2-5	CASSIGTGGRETQYF	TGCGCCAGCAGCATAGGGACAGGGGGCCGAGAGACCCAGTACTTC
NA	NA	TRBV29-1	TRBJ2-5	CSVERGGETQYF	TGCAGCGTTGAAAGGGGAGGAGAGACCCAGTACTTC
NA	NA	TRBV2	TRBJ2-1	CASSPLQGSSNEQFF	TGTGCCAGCAGCCCCCTACAGGGTAGTAGCAATGAGCAGTTCTTC
NA	once	TRBV9	TRBJ1-2	CASSAYSSPYGYTF	TGTGCCAGCAGCGCATACAGTTCTCCCTATGGCTACACCTTC
NA	NA	TRBV9	TRBJ2-7	CASSAGTGYEQYF	TGTGCCAGCAGTGCCGGGACGGGCTACGAGCAGTACTTC
NA	NA	TRBV18	TRBJ1-1	CASSNGGGTEAFF	TGTGCCAGCTCCAACGGGGGGGGCACTGAAGCTTTCTTT
NA	NA	TRBV29-1	TRBJ1-3	CSAISLGSSSGNTIYF	TGCAGCGCTATATCGCTTGGATCGAGCTCTGGAAACACCATATATTTT
TRBD1	NA	TRBV7-2	TRBJ2-1	CASTMTGGAYNEQFF	TGTGCCAGCACCATGACAGGGGGCGCCTACAATGAGCAGTTCTTC
NA	once	TRBV5-1	TRBJ1-5	CASSLATDQPQHF	TGCGCCAGCAGCTTGGCAACCGATCAGCCCCAGCATTTT
TRBD1	once	TRBV5-5	TRBJ1-1	CASSLYRAGGLNTEAFF	TGTGCCAGCAGCTTGTATCGGGCAGGGGGTCTGAACACTGAAGCTTTCTTT
NA	NA	TRBV19	TRBJ2-2	CASSPRTANTGELFF	TGTGCCAGTAGCCCCCGGACAGCGAACACCGGGGAGCTGTTTTTT
NA	once	TRBV29-1	TRBJ1-2	CSVDSSNYGYTF	TGCAGCGTTGACAGCTCTAACTATGGCTACACCTTC
TRBD1	NA	TRBV2	TRBJ2-7	CASRPRTGENYEQYF	TGTGCCAGCAGACCCCGGACAGGGGAAAACTACGAGCAGTACTTC
NA	NA	TRBV21-1	TRBJ1-1	CASSKDSMARKGAGTEAFF	TGTGCCAGCAGCAAGGACAGCATGGCTCGGAAAGGTGCGGGCACTGAAGCTTTCTTT
TRBD1	few	TRBV19	TRBJ2-7	CASSIRDSGLYEQYF	TGTGCCAGTAGTATCCGGGACAGTGGACTCTACGAGCAGTACTTC
NA	NA	TRBV5-1	TRBJ1-4	CASSLEGAGEKLFF	TGCGCCAGCAGCTTGGAAGGGGCTGGAGAAAAACTGTTTTTT
TRBD1	NA	TRBV7-9	TRBJ2-5	CACRDRAQETQYF	TGTGCCTGCCGGGACAGGGCCCAAGAGACCCAGTACTTC
NA	NA	TRBV6-1	TRBJ1-5	CATAISSFYQPQHF	TGTGCCACCGCGATCAGTAGCTTTTATCAGCCCCAGCATTTT
NA	NA	TRBV6-5	TRBJ1-2	CASSYSIGQPYGYTF	TGTGCCAGCAGTTACTCGATAGGACAACCCTATGGCTACACCTTC
TRBD2	NA	TRBV9	TRBJ2-5	CASSLGAGGHQETQYF	TGTGCCAGCAGCCTGGGGGCGGGGGGGCACCAAGAGACCCAGTACTTC
NA	NA	TRBV5-1	TRBJ2-7	CASSLAGGEDVKYF	TGCGCCAGCAGCTTGGCCGGTGGGGAAGACGTGAAGTACTTC
NA	NA	TRBV4-1	TRBJ2-1	CASSPPVGSEQFF	TGCGCCAGCAGCCCCCCTGTGGGGAGTGAGCAGTTCTTC
TRBD1	NA	TRBV6-5	TRBJ2-1	CASSYSPGQGWDEQFF	TGTGCCAGCAGTTATTCACCGGGACAGGGTTGGGATGAGCAGTTCTTC
NA	once	TRBV6-1	TRBJ1-2	CASSENSKYGYTF	TGTGCCAGCAGTGAGAACAGCAAATATGGCTACACCTTC
NA	NA	TRBV30	TRBJ2-5	CAWSRGTQETQYF	TGTGCCTGGTCAAGAGGGACACAAGAGACCCAGTACTTC
NA	NA	TRBV5-1	TRBJ2-6	CASSTDSSGANVLTF	TGCGCCAGTAGCACAGACAGCTCTGGGGCCAACGTCCTGACTTTC
NA	NA	TRBV6-1	TRBJ1-2	CASSLGTQYGYTF	TGTGCCAGCAGCCTCGGGACCCAGTATGGCTACACCTTC
TRBD1	NA	TRBV5-1	TRBJ1-5	CASSPGTGLYSNQPQHF	TGCGCCAGCAGCCCAGGGACAGGCCTATATAGCAATCAGCCCCAGCATTTT
NA	NA	TRBV11-2	TRBJ2-7	CASSWRPGPYEQYF	TGTGCCAGCAGCTGGAGGCCGGGCCCCTACGAGCAGTACTTC
TRBD1	NA	TRBV18	TRBJ1-1	CASTDRGQTEAFF	TGTGCCAGCACCGACAGGGGGCAGACTGAAGCTTTCTTT
NA	NA	TRBV13	TRBJ2-3	CASSPQMGGGTDTQYF	TGTGCCAGCAGCCCTCAAATGGGCGGGGGCACAGATACGCAGTATTTT
NA	NA	TRBV20-1	TRBJ2-5	CSVRLVETQYF	TGCAGTGTGCGGCTTGTTGAGACCCAGTACTTC
NA	NA	TRBV5-4	TRBJ2-5	CASSLAASQETQYF	TGTGCCAGCAGCTTGGCGGCCAGTCAAGAGACCCAGTACTTC
NA	NA	TRBV6-6	TRBJ2-2	CASSYSSVANTGELFF	TGTGCCAGCAGTTACTCGTCAGTAGCGAACACCGGGGAGCTGTTTTTT